This T cell receptor (beta chain) emerged from a study of vaccination effects on CD4 cells after COVID-19. Study results and limitations: Cross-reactivity with common cold coronaviruses was shown by only 1 of 255 vaccine-induced clones in healthy vaccinees. Convalescent patients were scarce in the study, and it lacked early post-infection timepoints.

Worth noting for this clone: As yet, its antigen is unknown.

V shed 4 bases, J shed 2 bases, and the junction held 4 bases outside the gene matches. CDR1 and CDR2 from the germline V gene are ENHRY and SYGVKD. The CDR3 spans 14 residues. Assay: immunoSEQ multiplex PCR; the TCRdb copy retains only in-frame clones and omits some. The sample includes just under 65,000 clones, 75% seen only once; the top ten take 3.5% to 4.5%. Expansion of antigen-specific CD4+ T cells with viral peptide pools was carried out by the ViraFEST assay before sequencing. Subsequent to less than eleven days of culture, CD4+ T cells were isolated. No vaccinee had earlier SARS-CoV-2 infection, and nucleocapsid antibodies were negative. Researchers swapped half the medium for IL-2 medium on both days 3 and 7.

The gene calls are TRBV10-3 and TRBJ2-5, with 7 positions matching TRBD1. Sample: CD4+ T cells from PBMCs cultured with HCoV-OC43 spike peptides, taken before COVID-19 vaccination. This sample's subset: HCoV-OC43 spike overlapping peptide pool stimulation. This sequence originates from a human donor who received a COVID-19 vaccine. DNA for the CDR3: TGTGCCATCAGTGGGGGACAGCCTCAAGAGACCCAGTACTTC. Residues: CAISGGQPQETQYF.